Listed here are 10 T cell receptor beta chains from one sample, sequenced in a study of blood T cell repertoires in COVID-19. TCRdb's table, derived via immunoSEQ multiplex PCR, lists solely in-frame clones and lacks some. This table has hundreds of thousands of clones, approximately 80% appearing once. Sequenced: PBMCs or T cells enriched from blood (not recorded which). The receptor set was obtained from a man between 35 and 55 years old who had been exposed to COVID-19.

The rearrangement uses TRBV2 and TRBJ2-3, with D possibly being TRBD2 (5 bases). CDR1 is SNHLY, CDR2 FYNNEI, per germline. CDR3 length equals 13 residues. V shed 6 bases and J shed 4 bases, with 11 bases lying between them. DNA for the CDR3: TGTGCCAGCAGCATCCGGGAATCAGATACGCAGTATTTT. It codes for CASSIRESDTQYF.

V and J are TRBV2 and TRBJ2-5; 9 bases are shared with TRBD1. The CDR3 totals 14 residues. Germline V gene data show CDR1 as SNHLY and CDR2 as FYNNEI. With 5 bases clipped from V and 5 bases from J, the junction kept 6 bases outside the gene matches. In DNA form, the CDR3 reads TGTGCCAGCAGTCCACAGGGGGCGCGGGAGACCCAGTACTTC. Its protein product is CASSPQGARETQYF.

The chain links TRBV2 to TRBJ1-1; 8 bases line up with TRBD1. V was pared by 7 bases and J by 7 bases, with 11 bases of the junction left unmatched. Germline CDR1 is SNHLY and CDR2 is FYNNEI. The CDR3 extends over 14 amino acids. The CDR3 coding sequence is TGTGCCAGCAAAATCCAGGGGGCGCCTGTTGAAGCTTTCTTT. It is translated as CASKIQGAPVEAFF. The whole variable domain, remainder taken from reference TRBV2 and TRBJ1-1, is EPEVTQTPSHQVTQMGQEVILRCVPISNHLYFYWYRQILGQKVEFLVSFYNNEISEKSEIFDDQFSVERPDGSNFTLKIRSTKLEDSAMYFCASKIQGAPVEAFFGQGTRLTVV.

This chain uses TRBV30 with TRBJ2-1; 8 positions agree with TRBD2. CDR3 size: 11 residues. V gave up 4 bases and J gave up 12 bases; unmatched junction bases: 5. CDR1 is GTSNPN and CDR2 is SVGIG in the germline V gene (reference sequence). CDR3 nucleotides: TGTGCCTGGAAGCGGGAGTGGGTGCAGTTCTTC. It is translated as CAWKREWVQFF.

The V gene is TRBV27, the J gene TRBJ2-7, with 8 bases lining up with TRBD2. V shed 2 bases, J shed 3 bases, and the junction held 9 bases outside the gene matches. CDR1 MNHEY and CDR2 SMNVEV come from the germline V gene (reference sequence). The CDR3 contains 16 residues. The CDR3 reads CASSLGAGAILYEQYF. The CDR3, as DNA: TGTGCCAGCAGTTTAGGAGCGGGAGCCATCCTCTACGAGCAGTACTTC.

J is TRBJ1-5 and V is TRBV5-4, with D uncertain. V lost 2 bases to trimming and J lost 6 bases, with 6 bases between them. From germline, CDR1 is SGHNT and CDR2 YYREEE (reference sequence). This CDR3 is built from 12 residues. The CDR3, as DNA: TGTGCCAGCAGCTTCTCGGGTCAGCCCCAGCATTTT. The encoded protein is CASSFSGQPQHF.

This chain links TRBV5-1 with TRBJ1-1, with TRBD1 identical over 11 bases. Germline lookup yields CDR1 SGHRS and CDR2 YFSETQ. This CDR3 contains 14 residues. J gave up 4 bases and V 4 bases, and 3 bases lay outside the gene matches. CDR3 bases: TGCGCCAGCAGCAAGGGACAGGGGGGCACTGAAGCTTTCTTT. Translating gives CASSKGQGGTEAFF. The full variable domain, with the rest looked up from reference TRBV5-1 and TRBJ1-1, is KAGVTQTPRYLIKTRGQQVTLSCSPISGHRSVSWYQQTPGQGLQFLFEYFSETQRNKGNFPGRFSGRQFSNSRSEMNVSTLELGDSALYLCASSKGQGGTEAFFGQGTRLTVV.

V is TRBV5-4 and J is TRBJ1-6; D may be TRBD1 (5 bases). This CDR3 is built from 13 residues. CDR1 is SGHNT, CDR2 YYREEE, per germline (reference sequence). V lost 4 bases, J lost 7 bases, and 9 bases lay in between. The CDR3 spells CASSLAGNSPLHF. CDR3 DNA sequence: TGTGCCAGCAGCCTCGCAGGGAATTCACCCCTCCACTTT.

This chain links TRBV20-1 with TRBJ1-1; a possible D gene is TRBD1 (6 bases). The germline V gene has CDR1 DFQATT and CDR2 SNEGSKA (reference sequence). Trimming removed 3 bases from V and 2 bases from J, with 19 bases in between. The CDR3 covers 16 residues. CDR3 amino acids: CSASEDRRIRNTEAFF. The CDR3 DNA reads TGCAGTGCTAGTGAGGACAGAAGGATCCGAAACACTGAAGCTTTCTTT.

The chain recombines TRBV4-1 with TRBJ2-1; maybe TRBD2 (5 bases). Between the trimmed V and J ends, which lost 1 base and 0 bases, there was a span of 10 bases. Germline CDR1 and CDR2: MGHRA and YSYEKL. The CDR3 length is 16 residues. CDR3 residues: CASSQGLSPSYNEQFF. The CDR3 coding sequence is TGCGCCAGCAGCCAAGGACTATCCCCCTCCTACAATGAGCAGTTCTTC.